These 20 T cell receptor beta chains were sequenced from one sample in a study of regulatory T cells in long-lasting Graves disease. Combining iRepertoire HTBI primers with Arm-PCR of CDR3 regions, the authors built TCR beta libraries. In TCRdb, the multiplex PCR reads were re-called with MiXCR into one record per CDR3 protein. The sample consists of over 450,000 distinct CDR3 sequences, 12% of them appearing once. Stated time point: newly diagnosed GD, antithyroid drugs for less than 3 months. The TCR library used RNA extracted from PBMCs. These same records also appear under a second study, on T cells in Graves' hyperthyroidism and ophthalmopathy.

Sequenced here: peripheral blood mononuclear cells (PBMCs), sampled at new diagnosis, from a patient treated with antithyroid drugs. Every receptor here comes from a woman aged 25 to 39 with Graves disease.

This clonotype was detected a few times. V and J are TRBV4-2 and TRBJ2-2; possibly TRBD2 for D (6 bases). Trimming pared 0 bases from V and 1 base from J, leaving 15 bases between. This CDR3 is built from 18 residues. The germline V gene has CDR1 LGHNA and CDR2 YNFKEQ. CDR3 DNA sequence: TGTGCCAGCAGCCAAGATTTGTTCGTGGAGGGGAACACCGGGGAGCTGTTTTTT. Its protein product is CASSQDLFVEGNTGELFF.

This chain uses TRBV20-1 with TRBJ2-1, with 10 nucleotides matching TRBD2. The ends lost 0 bases at V and 0 bases at J; junction bases unmatched: 11. The CDR3 is made up of 19 amino acids. Germline V gene data show CDR1 as DFQATT and CDR2 as SNEGSKA (reference sequence). In DNA form, the CDR3 reads TGCAGTGCTAGAGATAGACTAGCGGGTAAACCTTACTCCTACAATGAGCAGTTCTTC. It yields the protein CSARDRLAGKPYSYNEQFF.

The rearrangement uses TRBV7-9 and TRBJ2-1, with D perhaps TRBD2 (5 bases). Germline CDR1 is SEHNR and CDR2 is FQNEAQ (reference sequence). V lost 2 bases, J lost 3 bases, and 11 bases lay in between. This CDR3 contains 15 residues. The CDR3 spells CASSLTGNSYNEQFF. The CDR3 DNA reads as TGTGCCAGCAGCTTAACCGGGAACAGCTACAATGAGCAGTTCTTC.

Many counts were recorded for this clonotype. The chain carries TRBV3-1 and TRBJ2-1; D is unresolved. Per germline, CDR1 LGHDT and CDR2 YNNKEL (reference sequence). CDR3 length equals 15 residues. The V end lost 4 bases, the J end lost 0 bases, and 10 bases lay between the germline ends. The CDR3 region has the DNA TGTGCCAGCAGCCGACGGCGGAGCTCCTACAATGAGCAGTTCTTC. Translating it yields CASSRRRSSYNEQFF.

The chain has TRBV11-2 and TRBJ2-5; TRBD2 matches 14 bases. V was pared by 2 bases and J by 7 bases, with 6 bases of the junction left unmatched. Looked up from germline, CDR1 is SGHAT and CDR2 is FQNNGV. This CDR3 spans 16 amino acids. The CDR3 region is CASSLTGLAGVATQYF. CDR3 coding DNA: TGTGCCAGCAGCTTAACGGGACTAGCGGGAGTGGCGACCCAGTACTTC.

The sample holds many counts of this clonotype. The junction does not match germline at one end; this may be a read error. CDR3 region: CASSKRAGGVGTEAFF. CDR3 nucleotide sequence: TGTGCCAGCAGTAAGCGGGCAGGGGGCGTTGGCACTGAAGCTTTCTTT. The chain combines TRBV10-3 with TRBJ1-1; 8 nucleotides line up with TRBD1. The CDR3 runs 16 residues. Looked up from germline, CDR1 is ENHRY and CDR2 is SYGVKD.

This clonotype appeared many times. J is TRBJ1-2 and V is TRBV15; D is unresolved. Germline V lookup: CDR1 LNHNV, CDR2 YYDKDF (reference sequence). This CDR3 has 13 residues. V lost 9 bases, J lost 3 bases, and 14 bases lay in between. DNA of the CDR3: TGTGCCACGCGACGATCCGGGGACTATGGCTACACCTTC. Amino acids: CATRRSGDYGYTF.

This clonotype was observed at least ten times. The rearrangement joins TRBV11-3 to TRBJ2-1, with 9 bases fitting TRBD2. Germline CDR1 is SGHNT and CDR2 is YENEEA. Trimming took 4 bases from V and 5 from J; bases not matched to a gene: 3. The CDR3 sequence is 14 residues long. CDR3 nucleotides: TGTGCCAGCAGCTCTTTAGCGGGGGACAATGAGCAGTTCTTC. It codes for CASSSLAGDNEQFF.

Many counts were recorded for this clonotype. The chain combines TRBV15 with TRBJ2-7; 10 bases line up with TRBD1. J lost 8 bases, V lost 0 bases, and 13 bases had no gene match. CDR3 size: 17 residues. CDR1 and CDR2 (germline): LNHNV, YYDKDF (reference sequence). The CDR3 sequence is CATSRDRPGQGLFKQYF. The CDR3 DNA reads TGTGCCACCAGCAGAGATAGACCGGGACAGGGGTTATTCAAGCAGTACTTC.

This clonotype was found a few times. The chain recombines TRBV19 with TRBJ2-7, with D unclear. The CDR3 loop spans 14 amino acids. CDR1 LNHDA and CDR2 SQIVND come from the germline V gene (reference sequence). V was pared by 0 bases and J by 9 bases, with 15 bases between. CDR3 region: CASSIDDFAVGQYF. The DNA of the CDR3 is TGTGCCAGTAGTATAGATGACTTCGCGGTGGGGCAGTACTTC. Variable domain in full (rest from reference TRBV19 and TRBJ2-7): DGGITQSPKYLFRKEGQNVTLSCEQNLNHDAMYWYRQDPGQGLRLIYYSQIVNDFQKGDIAEGYSVSREKKESFPLTVTSAQKNPTAFYLCASSIDDFAVGQYFGPGTRLTVT.

The table lists this clonotype with a few counts. This rearrangement joins TRBV6-5 to TRBJ1-2; D unclear. Germline CDR1 and CDR2: MNHEY and SVGAGI. V lost 4 bases and J 4 bases, leaving 16 bases between the germline ends. The CDR3 is made up of 15 amino acids. CDR3 nucleotide sequence: TGTGCCAGCAGTTCAGTATGGACGGGATCCTATGGCTACACCTTC. It specifies CASSSVWTGSYGYTF.

The sample holds a few counts of this clonotype. CDR3 DNA sequence: TGTGCCAGCAGTGACTCGACTAGCGGGAGCACAGATACGCAGTATTTT. Protein product: CASSDSTSGSTDTQYF. The J gene is TRBJ2-3, the V gene TRBV6-4; 10 bases are shared with TRBD2. After removal of 0 bases from V and 0 bases from J, the junction contained 0 bases not matched to a gene. There are 16 residues in the CDR3. Germline V gene lookup returns CDR1 MRHNA and CDR2 SNTAGT.

This clonotype was seen repeatedly, ten times or more. The genes are TRBV27 and TRBJ2-1; D could derive from TRBD1 or TRBD2 (5 bases each). Germline-derived CDR1 and CDR2 are MNHEY and SMNVEV (reference sequence). V was trimmed by 3 bases and J by 0 bases, leaving 12 bases between them. This CDR3 has 16 residues. Here the CDR3 DNA reads TGTGCCAGCAGTTTGAGGGACCCGAGCTCCTACAATGAGCAGTTCTTC. Its translation is CASSLRDPSSYNEQFF.

This chain uses TRBV7-3 with TRBJ2-1; D is possibly TRBD1 or TRBD2 (6 bases each). This CDR3 has 13 residues. V was shortened by 1 base and J by 9 bases, with 10 bases between the two germline ends. Germline CDR1 is SGHTA and CDR2 is FQGTGA. CDR3 DNA: TGTGCCAGCAGCTTAATGAGGGGGGTTGAGCAGTTCTTC. Protein sequence: CASSLMRGVEQFF. Together with reference TRBV7-3 and TRBJ2-1, the CDR3 gives the full variable domain: GAGVSQTPSNKVTEKGKYVELRCDPISGHTALYWYRQSLGQGPEFLIYFQGTGAADDSGLPNDRFFAVRPEGSVSTLKIQRTERGDSAVYLCASSLMRGVEQFFGPGTRLTVL.

This clonotype has ten or more counts. This chain links TRBV30 with TRBJ1-2; D call uncertain. This CDR3 region has 14 residues. CDR1 is GTSNPN, CDR2 SVGIG, per germline (reference sequence). Trimming shortened V by 0 bases and J by 4 bases, and 12 bases separated the two germline ends. CDR3 coding DNA: TGTGCCTGGAGTGTACAAATAGCACCCTATGGCTACACCTTC. It translates to CAWSVQIAPYGYTF. Using reference TRBV30 and TRBJ1-2 for the parts outside the CDR3, the full variable domain is SQTIHQWPATLVQPVGSPLSLECTVEGTSNPNLYWYRQAAGRGLQLLFYSVGIGQISSEVPQNLSASRPQDRQFILSSKKLLLSDSGFYLCAWSVQIAPYGYTFGSGTRLTVV.

This clonotype was picked up a small number of times. A much larger clone is a single base away; this may be a read error. The chain employs TRBV12-3 or TRBV12-4 and TRBJ2-3; no definite D call. V lost 8 bases, J lost 0 bases, and 9 bases lay in between. The CDR3 has 13 residues. The CDR3 spells CASLLSSTDTQYF. DNA for the CDR3: TGTGCCAGCCTACTTAGCAGCACAGATACGCAGTATTTT.

This clonotype showed up just once. The CDR3 DNA is TGTGCCAGCAGTTACGGGAGAGGGGACTCCTCTGGAAACACCATATATTTT. It codes for CASSYGRGDSSGNTIYF. The chain employs TRBV6-5 and TRBJ1-3; the D gene is possibly TRBD1 (5 bases). The CDR3 covers 17 residues. CDR1 and CDR2 (germline): MNHEY, SVGAGI. V was trimmed by 2 bases and J by 0 bases, leaving 14 bases between them.

This clonotype was seen at least ten times. The gene calls are TRBV28 and TRBJ1-5; D call uncertain. The CDR3 covers 16 residues. Germline V lookup: CDR1 MDHEN, CDR2 SYDVKM. Trimming left V 8 bases short and J 0 bases short, with 17 bases between. DNA of the CDR3: TGTGCCAGCGGTCCTTTAGTAGGATATAGCAATCAGCCCCAGCATTTT. It codes for CASGPLVGYSNQPQHF.

This clonotype was found many times. The gene calls are TRBV10-1 and TRBJ2-1; D uncertain. Trimming pared 0 bases from V and 10 bases from J, leaving 13 bases between. Germline V gives CDR1 WNHNN, CDR2 SYGVQD (reference sequence). The CDR3 is 14 amino acids. CDR3 residues: CASSESGHSGEQFF. CDR3 in DNA: TGCGCCAGCAGTGAGTCTGGGCATTCAGGCGAGCAGTTCTTC.

The genes are TRBV19 and TRBJ2-1; 11 bases match TRBD2. The CDR3 is 12 residues long. CDR1 and CDR2 from the germline V gene are LNHDA and SQIVND (reference sequence). J was trimmed by 11 bases and V by 5 bases; bases with no gene match: 2. CDR3 sequence: CASSLAGGKQFF. The CDR3 DNA is TGTGCCAGTAGTCTAGCGGGAGGTAAGCAGTTCTTC.